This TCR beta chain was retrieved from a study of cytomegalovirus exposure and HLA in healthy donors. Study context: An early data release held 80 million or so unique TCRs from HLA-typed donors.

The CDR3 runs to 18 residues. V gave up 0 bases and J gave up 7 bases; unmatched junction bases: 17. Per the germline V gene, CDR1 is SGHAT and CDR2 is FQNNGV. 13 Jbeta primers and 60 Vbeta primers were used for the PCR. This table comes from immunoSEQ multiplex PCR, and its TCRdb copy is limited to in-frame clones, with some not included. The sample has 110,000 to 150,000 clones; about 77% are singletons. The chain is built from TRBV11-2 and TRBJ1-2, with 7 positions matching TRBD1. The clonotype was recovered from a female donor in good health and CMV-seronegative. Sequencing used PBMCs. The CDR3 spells CASSLESRGGGPSFGYTF. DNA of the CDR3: TGTGCCAGCAGCTTAGAATCCCGAGGGGGCGGACCCTCCTTTGGCTACACCTTC.